Below, 31 T cell receptor beta chains from the same sample are listed, as sequenced in a study of blood T cell repertoires in COVID-19. Data came from immunoSEQ multiplex PCR; TCRdb stores just in-frame clones and leaves some out. Among approximately 250,000 clones listed, around 84% were seen once. The sample taken for sequencing was peripheral blood. Every receptor here comes from a man aged 55 to 70 with acute or convalescent COVID-19.

The chain joins TRBV4-2 to TRBJ2-2, with 11 bases matching TRBD2. The ends lost 1 base at V and 4 bases at J; junction bases unmatched: 8. From germline, CDR1 is LGHNA and CDR2 YNFKEQ. The CDR3 has 18 amino acids. CDR3 protein: CASSQGGTSGGRTGELFF. In nucleotides, the CDR3 is TGTGCCAGCAGCCAAGGGGGAACTAGCGGGGGCCGCACCGGGGAGCTGTTTTTT.

The J gene is TRBJ2-1, the V gene TRBV29-1; no clear D gene. Germline V gene sequence: CDR1 SQVTM, CDR2 ANQGSEA. The CDR3 has 11 amino acids. Trimming removed 5 bases at V and 3 bases at J, with 5 bases between. The DNA for the CDR3 is TGCAGCGTTTTGAGCTACAATGAGCAGTTCTTC. This encodes CSVLSYNEQFF.

The CDR3 region is CASSLGLVSSAQYF. The CDR3 region has the DNA TGCGCCAGCAGCCTAGGACTAGTGTCCTCCGCGCAGTATTTT. This sequence joins TRBV5-1 and TRBJ2-3; 7 nucleotides match TRBD2. V shed 4 bases, J shed 10 bases, and the junction held 12 bases outside the gene matches. The CDR3 spans 14 residues. Germline CDR1 and CDR2: SGHRS and YFSETQ.

This sequence joins TRBV11-1 and TRBJ1-1, with 7 bases lining up with TRBD1. Germline V gene sequence: CDR1 SGHAT, CDR2 FQDESV (reference sequence). The junction had 8 bases not matched to a gene; V was cut back by 3 bases and J by 4 bases. CDR3 length equals 15 residues. The CDR3 loop is CASSFTEGAVTEAFF. CDR3 nucleotide sequence: TGTGCCAGCAGCTTCACTGAGGGGGCGGTCACTGAAGCTTTCTTT.

The genes are TRBV19 and TRBJ2-7; 13 bases line up with TRBD2. CDR1 is LNHDA and CDR2 is SQIVND in the germline V gene (reference sequence). The length of the CDR3 is 17 residues. Unmatched junction bases numbered 5, after V lost 3 bases and J lost 0 bases. The CDR3 DNA is TGTGCCAGTAGTATCGAGACTAGCGGGAGGACCTCCTACGAGCAGTACTTC. Amino acids: CASSIETSGRTSYEQYF.

The chain carries TRBV28 and TRBJ2-7; 13 bases align to TRBD2. Germline V CDR1 and CDR2: MDHEN, SYDVKM. CDR3 size: 15 residues. The trim removed 3 bases at V and 6 bases at J, leaving 5 bases unmatched. CDR3 DNA sequence: TGTGCCAGCAGTTTCCAACTAGCGGGAGGGGGCGAGCAGTACTTC. Residues: CASSFQLAGGGEQYF.

The chain recombines TRBV27 with TRBJ1-4; 8 bases are shared with TRBD1. Germline CDR1 is MNHEY and CDR2 is SMNVEV (reference sequence). The CDR3 contains 15 residues. Losses at the gene ends were 5 bases for V and 2 bases for J; bases not matched to a gene: 4. The CDR3, as DNA: TGTGCCAGCAGTAAAACAGGGGGGACTAATGAAAAACTGTTTTTT. Translating gives CASSKTGGTNEKLFF.

The chain links TRBV5-1 to TRBJ2-2, with D possibly being TRBD1 (8 bases). Germline CDR1 is SGHRS and CDR2 is YFSETQ. Trimming stripped 2 bases from V and 6 bases from J, with 14 bases between. The CDR3 spans 15 residues. Here the CDR3 DNA reads TGCGCCAGCAGCTTCGACAGGGGAGGGGCCGGGGAGCTGTTTTTT. It encodes CASSFDRGGAGELFF.

This clone was detected once. This sequence joins TRBV2 and TRBJ2-5, with a tentative D call TRBD1 (7 bases). This CDR3 contains 13 residues. Germline values: CDR1 SNHLY, CDR2 FYNNEI. Trimming cost V 5 bases and J 5 bases, with 12 bases left between them. Here the CDR3 reads CASSHRGGETQYF. For the CDR3, the DNA is TGTGCCAGCAGTCACAGGGGAGGCGAGACCCAGTACTTC.

The chain recombines TRBV18 with TRBJ1-3, with TRBD1 matching over 12 bases. Per germline, CDR1 KGHSH and CDR2 LQKENI. This CDR3 spans 15 amino acids. V lost 3 bases, J lost 7 bases, and 4 bases stayed unmatched. For the CDR3, the DNA is TGTGCCAGCTCACCCGGGACAGGGGGCTTTAACACCATATATTTT. Translating it yields CASSPGTGGFNTIYF.

This clone was seen repeatedly, ten times or more. V usage is TRBV18 and J usage is TRBJ2-2; the match to TRBD1 covers 7 bases. V dropped 4 bases and J dropped 0; count of bases not matched to a gene: 5. This CDR3 is built from 16 residues. The germline CDR1 and CDR2 sequences are KGHSH and LQKENI. The CDR3: CASSQGATTNTGELFF. The CDR3 region has the DNA TGTGCCAGCTCACAGGGGGCGACTACGAACACCGGGGAGCTGTTTTTT.

The CDR3 DNA follows: TGTGCCAGCAGTATCAGTAGCGGGAGGGCCTTAGAGCAGTACTTC. It is translated as CASSISSGRALEQYF. The V call is TRBV2, the J call TRBJ2-7, with 11 bases that match TRBD2. The CDR3 is 15 amino acids. Germline lookup yields CDR1 SNHLY and CDR2 FYNNEI. With V trimmed by 5 bases and J by 7 bases, 10 bases remained unmatched.

Details on this clone: Compared with germline, one end of the junction differs, possibly owing to a read error. The chain employs TRBV2 and TRBJ1-1, with D tentatively TRBD1 (5 bases). The CDR3 consists of 11 residues. CDR1 and CDR2 (germline): SNHLY, FYNNEI. The CDR3 DNA reads as TGTGCCAGCAGTGAAGCGGGGCGGAAGAGTTTT. This encodes CASSEAGRKSF.

The V gene is TRBV3-1 (or the pseudogene TRBV3-2), the J gene TRBJ2-5; 7 nucleotides match TRBD2. From germline, CDR1 is LGHDT and CDR2 YNNKEL (reference sequence). The CDR3 covers 15 residues. V trimming: 2 bases; J trimming: 1 base; junction bases outside the gene matches: 4. The CDR3 region is CASSQFRGVQETQYF. The DNA of the CDR3 is TGTGCCAGCAGCCAATTTCGGGGGGTCCAAGAGACCCAGTACTTC.

The chain employs TRBV2 and TRBJ1-5; 7 bases match TRBD1. CDR1 and CDR2 from the germline V gene are SNHLY and FYNNEI. The junction had 11 bases not matched to a gene; V was cut back by 6 bases and J by 3 bases. This CDR3 has 16 amino acids. The CDR3 DNA reads as TGTGCCAGCAGAGAACTACCCGGGACAGACAATCAGCCCCAGCATTTT. Amino acid sequence: CASRELPGTDNQPQHF.

The chain has TRBV19 and TRBJ2-7, with D perhaps TRBD2 (6 bases). There are 16 residues in the CDR3. Trimming pared 6 bases from V and 3 bases from J, leaving 21 bases between. CDR1 is LNHDA, CDR2 SQIVND, per germline (reference sequence). In nucleotides, the CDR3 is TGTGCCAGTAGGGGGGGTCCCCACTCTAGGAGCTACGAGCAGTACTTC. Its translation is CASRGGPHSRSYEQYF.

The V gene is TRBV27, the J gene TRBJ2-7, with D perhaps TRBD1 (5 bases). CDR1 is MNHEY and CDR2 is SMNVEV in the germline V gene (reference sequence). The V and J ends lost 6 bases and 3 bases respectively, with 12 bases between them. The CDR3 runs 13 residues. In nucleotides, the CDR3 is TGTGCCAGCAGGCAGACAGACCTCTACGAGCAGTACTTC. Translation gives CASRQTDLYEQYF.

In its sample, this clone was seen a few times. The CDR3 nucleotides read TGTGCCAGCTCACCACGCTTTCGACAGCCGAGCTCCTACGAGCAGTACTTC. This encodes CASSPRFRQPSSYEQYF. This chain connects TRBV18 to TRBJ2-7, with a tentative D call TRBD1 (5 bases). CDR1 and CDR2 (germline): KGHSH, LQKENI. The CDR3 has 17 amino acids. V was cut by 1 base and J by 0 bases, with 16 bases left in between.

CDR3 amino acids: CASSQLQPKTGGSTEAFF. CDR3 sequence (DNA): TGCGCCAGCAGCCAGCTACAACCTAAAACAGGGGGGAGCACTGAAGCTTTCTTT. This chain uses TRBV4-1 with TRBJ1-1; TRBD1 agrees at 8 bases. The CDR3 runs to 18 residues. With 3 bases clipped from V and 4 bases from J, the junction kept 16 bases outside the gene matches. Germline values: CDR1 MGHRA, CDR2 YSYEKL.

About this clone: This sample includes further DNA sequences coding for the same CDR3. The rearrangement uses TRBV5-1 and TRBJ2-5; 7 positions agree with TRBD1. V gave up 0 bases and J gave up 1 base; unmatched junction bases: 6. Per the germline V gene, CDR1 is SGHRS and CDR2 is YFSETQ. The CDR3 consists of 16 residues. CDR3 sequence (DNA): TGCGCCAGCAGCTTGGCAGTGGGACAGCCCCAAGAGACCCAGTACTTC. This translates into CASSLAVGQPQETQYF.

This rearrangement joins TRBV5-1 to TRBJ2-3; perhaps TRBD2 as D (6 bases). CDR1 and CDR2 (germline): SGHRS, YFSETQ. V was cut by 7 bases and J by 5 bases, with 14 bases left in between. The CDR3 length is 13 residues. CDR3 protein: CASGSSAEDTQYF. In DNA form, the CDR3 reads TGCGCCAGCGGCTCTAGCGCTGAAGATACGCAGTATTTT.

The gene calls are TRBV7-9 and TRBJ2-3, with 12 bases lining up with TRBD1. This CDR3 contains 16 residues. Germline-derived CDR1 and CDR2 are SEHNR and FQNEAQ (reference sequence). With V trimmed by 3 bases and J by 6 bases, 7 bases remained unmatched. The CDR3 spells CASSFTGTGGADTQYF. CDR3 coding DNA: TGTGCCAGCAGCTTTACCGGGACAGGGGGCGCTGATACGCAGTATTTT.

V usage is TRBV12-3 or TRBV12-4 and J usage is TRBJ2-5, with a weak D call TRBD1 (5 bases). The CDR3 contains 12 residues. Trimming removed 5 bases at V and 5 bases at J, with 9 bases between. CDR3 sequence reads: CASSINRETQYF. DNA for the CDR3: TGTGCCAGCAGTATTAACAGGGAGACCCAGTACTTC.

The chain has TRBV2 and TRBJ2-1; TRBD2 aligns across 10 bases. Germline V gene sequence: CDR1 SNHLY, CDR2 FYNNEI. J lost 3 bases, V lost 6 bases, and 5 bases had no gene match. The CDR3 loop spans 15 amino acids. CDR3 sequence (DNA): TGTGCCAGCAGAGCGAGCGGGGGGGTCTACAATGAGCAGTTCTTC. Protein sequence: CASRASGGVYNEQFF. Filled out from reference TRBV2 and TRBJ2-1, the complete variable domain reads EPEVTQTPSHQVTQMGQEVILRCVPISNHLYFYWYRQILGQKVEFLVSFYNNEISEKSEIFDDQFSVERPDGSNFTLKIRSTKLEDSAMYFCASRASGGVYNEQFFGPGTRLTVL.

This chain joins TRBV14 and TRBJ2-7, with a possible D match to TRBD2 (5 bases). The CDR3 is 17 amino acids. The germline V gene encodes CDR1 SGHDN and CDR2 FVKESK. The V end was cut by 4 bases, the J end by 0 bases, with 19 bases between. CDR3 in amino acids: CASSPRIGLRSSYEQYF. The CDR3 DNA follows: TGTGCCAGCAGCCCAAGAATTGGACTTAGAAGCTCCTACGAGCAGTACTTC.

The CDR3 DNA sequence: TGTGCCAGCTCACCGCGTAAGGGACAGGGGATCCCCGGGCCTAATCAGCCCCAGCATTTT. This sequence encodes CASSPRKGQGIPGPNQPQHF. V and J are TRBV18 and TRBJ1-5; TRBD1 agrees at 10 bases. Trimming removed 3 bases from V and 4 bases from J; junction bases left unmatched: 18. The CDR3 spans 20 residues. The germline CDR1 and CDR2 sequences are KGHSH and LQKENI. The full variable domain, rest sourced from reference TRBV18 and TRBJ1-5, is NAGVMQNPRHLVRRRGQEARLRCSPMKGHSHVYWYRQLPEEGLKFMVYLQKENIIDESGMPKERFSAEFPKEGPSILRIQQVVRGDSAAYFCASSPRKGQGIPGPNQPQHFGDGTRLSIL.

The V and J genes are TRBV18 and TRBJ2-7; 7 nucleotides agree with TRBD2. CDR1 is KGHSH, CDR2 LQKENI, per germline. The CDR3 is 15 amino acids. The V and J ends lost 3 bases and 3 bases, in that order; junction bases with no gene match: 8. The CDR3 here is CASSPAEGRGYEQYF. For the CDR3, the DNA is TGTGCCAGCTCACCCGCGGAGGGGAGGGGCTACGAGCAGTACTTC.

The chain combines TRBV7-2 with TRBJ2-1; 10 bases are a match to TRBD2. V lost 2 bases to trimming and J lost 5 bases; unmatched junction nucleotides: 12. From germline, CDR1 is SGHTA and CDR2 FQGNSA. CDR3 size: 18 residues. The CDR3 region has the DNA TGTGCCAGCAGCTTACACCTAGCGGGAGTTACGGGGAACAATGAGCAGTTCTTC. This gives the protein CASSLHLAGVTGNNEQFF.

J is TRBJ1-6 and V is TRBV6-5; 7 bases map to TRBD1. Germline CDR1 and CDR2: MNHEY and SVGAGI. This CDR3 has 15 residues. Trimming removed 2 bases from V and 6 bases from J; junction bases left unmatched: 4. In nucleotides, the CDR3 is TGTGCCAGCAGTTACGCAGGGGGAGGTAATTCACCCCTCCACTTT. As protein: CASSYAGGGNSPLHF.

This rearrangement joins TRBV24-1 to TRBJ2-1, with TRBD2 matching 11 bases. V gave up 3 bases and J gave up 6 bases; unmatched junction bases: 6. This CDR3 comprises 16 residues. Germline V gene lookup returns CDR1 KGHDR and CDR2 SFDVKD. In DNA form, the CDR3 reads TGTGCCACCAGTGATCCCACTAGCGGGAGTCTCAATGAGCAGTTCTTC. Amino acid sequence: CATSDPTSGSLNEQFF.

CDR3 sequence: CASSLDGQGRTEAFF. The CDR3 nucleotides are TGCGCCAGCAGCTTAGACGGACAGGGTCGGACTGAAGCTTTCTTT. This chain links TRBV5-1 with TRBJ1-1; 8 bases match TRBD1. Looked up from germline, CDR1 is SGHRS and CDR2 is YFSETQ. The CDR3 sequence is 15 residues long. Trimming at V came to 2 bases and at J to 5 bases, leaving 8 bases not matched to a gene.